A selection of T cell receptor beta chains follows, all from one sample in a study of T-cell memory formation after mild COVID-19. TCRdb re-called the 5' RACE reads through MiXCR, storing one row per CDR3 protein. The sample carries about 110,000 distinct CDR3 sequences, around 11% recorded once. The specimen sequenced was PBMCs or a T cell subset sorted from them (not recorded which). These TCRs come from an adult woman who had mild COVID-19 (a few samples of this study predate the infection). Cell type and time point are not known. Each CDR3 is given with its conserved first and last residue. A D gene is named only where the DNA matches it firmly. The size of a clone is reported for some rows only, either as once, few or many, or as a class for expanded clones.

clone_size	d_call	v_call	j_call	cdr3_aa	cdr3_nt
-	-	TRBV5-6	TRBJ2-7	CASSGLYENAYEQYF	TGTGCCAGCAGCGGCCTATACGAGAATGCCTACGAGCAGTACTTC
-	TRBD1	TRBV19	TRBJ2-3	CASSIRDRGSDTQYF	TGTGCCAGTAGTATACGGGACAGGGGATCAGATACGCAGTATTTT
-	-	TRBV20-1	TRBJ2-3	CSAAYLDKPTDTQYF	TGCAGTGCCGCCTACCTCGACAAACCCACAGATACGCAGTATTTT
many	-	TRBV5-1	TRBJ2-7	CASSSTGGQGGEQYF	TGCGCCAGCAGCTCTACTGGCGGGCAGGGTGGCGAGCAGTACTTC
many	TRBD2	TRBV29-1	TRBJ2-1	CSPYGLAGGNEQFF	TGCAGCCCGTATGGACTAGCGGGAGGCAATGAGCAGTTCTTC
few	-	TRBV29-1	TRBJ1-1	CSVEDGGTEAFF	TGCAGCGTTGAAGATGGCGGGACTGAAGCTTTCTTT
few	TRBD1	TRBV6-5	TRBJ2-7	CASSSGTGDNEQYF	TGTGCCAGCAGTTCCGGGACAGGGGACAACGAGCAGTACTTC
many	TRBD2	TRBV4-3	TRBJ2-1	CASSQDRWREGHGDEQFF	TGCGCCAGCAGCCAAGATCGCTGGCGGGAGGGCCATGGCGATGAGCAGTTCTTC
-	TRBD1	TRBV29-1	TRBJ1-2	CSVPGGYGYTF	TGCAGCGTTCCAGGGGGCTATGGCTACACCTTC
-	TRBD1	TRBV3-1	TRBJ2-2	CASSQEVLGRDRGTGELFF	TGTGCCAGCAGCCAGGAAGTCCTTGGCCGGGACAGGGGTACCGGGGAGCTGTTTTTT
many	-	TRBV12-3/TRBV12-4	TRBJ2-7	CASSLRLIYYEQYF	TGTGCCAGCAGTTTGAGGCTAATCTACTACGAGCAGTACTTC
-	-	TRBV19	TRBJ2-7	CASSIGGISYEQYF	TGTGCCAGTAGTATAGGGGGGATCTCCTACGAGCAGTACTTC
many	-	TRBV15	TRBJ2-1	CATSRDTDSYNEQFF	TGTGCCACCAGCAGAGATACGGACTCCTACAATGAGCAGTTCTTC
few	-	TRBV5-5	TRBJ1-6	CASSPLFSDNSPLHF	TGTGCCAGCAGCCCTTTATTCTCTGATAATTCACCCCTCCACTTT
few	TRBD1	TRBV7-6	TRBJ1-6	CASSLSPGGASYNSPLHF	TGTGCCAGCAGCTTATCTCCAGGGGGCGCCTCCTATAATTCACCCCTCCACTTT
many	TRBD2	TRBV7-7	TRBJ2-2	CASSPDWTSGNTGELFF	TGTGCTAGCAGCCCCGACTGGACTAGCGGGAACACCGGGGAGCTGTTTTTT